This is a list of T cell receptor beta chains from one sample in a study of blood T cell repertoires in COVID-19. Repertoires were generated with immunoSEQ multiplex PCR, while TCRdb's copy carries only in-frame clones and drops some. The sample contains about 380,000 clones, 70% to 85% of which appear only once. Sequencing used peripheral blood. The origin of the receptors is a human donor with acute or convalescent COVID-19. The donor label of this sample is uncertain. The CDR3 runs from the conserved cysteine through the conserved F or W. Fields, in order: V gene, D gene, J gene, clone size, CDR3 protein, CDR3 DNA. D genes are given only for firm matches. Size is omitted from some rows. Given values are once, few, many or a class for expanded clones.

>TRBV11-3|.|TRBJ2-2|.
CASSLTTGPTGELFF
TGTGCCAGCAGCTTGACAACAGGGCCCACCGGGGAGCTGTTTTTT
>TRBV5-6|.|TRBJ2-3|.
CASSLAQALGTDTQYF
TGTGCCAGCAGCTTGGCCCAGGCTCTCGGCACAGATACGCAGTATTTT
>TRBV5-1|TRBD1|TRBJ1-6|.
CASSPGQGRWALHF
TGCGCCAGCAGTCCAGGACAGGGCCGATGGGCCCTCCACTTT
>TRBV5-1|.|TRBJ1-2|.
CASSLGQGNLYGYTF
TGCGCCAGCAGCTTGGGGCAGGGAAACCTCTATGGCTACACCTTC
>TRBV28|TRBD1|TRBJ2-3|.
CASSPRVGGPSTDTQYF
TGTGCCAGCAGCCCGCGGGTAGGGGGCCCCTCGACAGATACGCAGTATTTT
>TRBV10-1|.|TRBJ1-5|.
CASARDSNQPQHF
TGCGCCAGCGCCCGGGATAGCAATCAGCCCCAGCATTTT
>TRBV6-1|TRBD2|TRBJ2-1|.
CASSVAGVDNEQFF
TGTGCCAGCAGTGTAGCGGGAGTGGACAATGAGCAGTTCTTC
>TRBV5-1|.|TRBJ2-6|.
CASSDRDLSGANVLTF
TGCGCCAGCAGCGACAGGGACTTGTCTGGGGCCAACGTCCTGACTTTC
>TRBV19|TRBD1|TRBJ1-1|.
CASSFRDRGPNTEAFF
TGTGCCAGTAGTTTCCGGGACAGGGGGCCGAACACTGAAGCTTTCTTT
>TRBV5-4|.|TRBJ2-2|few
CASSFGSPRTGELFF
TGTGCCAGCAGCTTCGGGTCCCCAAGAACCGGGGAGCTGTTTTTT
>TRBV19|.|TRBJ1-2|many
CASSILGRETDGYTF
TGTGCCAGTAGTATTCTAGGGAGGGAAACGGATGGCTACACCTTC
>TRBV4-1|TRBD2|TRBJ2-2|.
CASSQASGGGTGELFF
TGCGCCAGCAGCCAAGCCAGCGGGGGAGGCACCGGGGAGCTGTTTTTT
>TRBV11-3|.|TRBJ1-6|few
CASSLETASPLHF
TGTGCCAGCAGCTTAGAGACAGCTTCACCCCTCCACTTT
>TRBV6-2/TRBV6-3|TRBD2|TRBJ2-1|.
CASSYGLAANEQFF
TGTGCCAGCAGTTATGGACTAGCTGCCAATGAGCAGTTCTTC
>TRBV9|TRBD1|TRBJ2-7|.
CASSATGGFTGEQYF
TGTGCCAGCAGCGCTACAGGGGGCTTTACAGGGGAGCAGTACTTC
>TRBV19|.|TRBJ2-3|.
CATADYQGTDTQYF
TGTGCCACAGCGGACTATCAAGGCACAGATACGCAGTATTTT
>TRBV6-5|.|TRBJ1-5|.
CASSSQGGNQPQHF
TGTGCCAGCAGCTCACAGGGCGGCAATCAGCCCCAGCATTTT
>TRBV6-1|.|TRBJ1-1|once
CASSATSGLSNTEAFF
TGTGCCAGCAGTGCCACATCTGGGCTCTCGAACACTGAAGCTTTCTTT
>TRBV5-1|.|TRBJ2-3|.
CASRSADTQYF
TGCGCCAGCAGATCCGCAGATACGCAGTATTTT
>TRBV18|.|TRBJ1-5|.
CASSPGGVQPQHF
TGTGCCAGCTCACCAGGGGGGGTTCAGCCCCAGCATTTT
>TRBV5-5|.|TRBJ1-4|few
CASSLGGPLEKLFF
TGTGCCAGCAGCTTGGGAGGGCCCCTCGAAAAACTGTTTTTT
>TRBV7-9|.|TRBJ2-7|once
CASRGSGASYEQYF
TGTGCCAGCAGGGGGTCAGGGGCCTCCTACGAGCAGTACTTC
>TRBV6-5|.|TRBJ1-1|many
CASSYSKGRRVEAFF
TGTGCCAGCAGTTACTCGAAGGGAAGGAGGGTTGAAGCTTTCTTT
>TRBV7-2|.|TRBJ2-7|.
CASSPYTGTYEQYF
TGTGCCAGCAGCCCCTACACGGGTACCTACGAGCAGTACTTC
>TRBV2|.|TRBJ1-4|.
CASSDRRDRTGDEKLFF
TGTGCCAGCAGTGACAGACGGGATCGCACCGGGGATGAAAAACTGTTTTTT
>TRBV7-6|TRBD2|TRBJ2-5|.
CASSLEPGRRETQYF
TGTGCCAGCAGCTTAGAGCCCGGGAGGAGAGAGACCCAGTACTTC
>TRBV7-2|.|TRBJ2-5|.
CASSVWAGIRETQYF
TGTGCCAGCAGCGTCTGGGCAGGGATTAGGGAGACCCAGTACTTC
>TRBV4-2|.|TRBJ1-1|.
CASSQATRMNTEAFF
TGTGCCAGCAGCCAGGCGACACGCATGAACACTGAAGCTTTCTTT
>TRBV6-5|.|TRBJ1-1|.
CASAGGVMRTEAFF
TGTGCCAGCGCGGGGGGTGTTATGAGAACTGAAGCTTTCTTT
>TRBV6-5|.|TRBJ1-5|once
CASRRGGEAQPQHF
TGTGCCAGCCGCCGGGGGGGGGAGGCTCAGCCCCAGCATTTT
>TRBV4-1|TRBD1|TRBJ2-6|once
CASSQGDRPSVLTF
TGCGCCAGCAGCCAAGGGGACAGGCCAAGCGTCCTGACTTTC
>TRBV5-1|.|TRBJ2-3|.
CASSSPNTDTQYF
TGCGCCAGCAGCTCCCCAAACACAGATACGCAGTATTTT
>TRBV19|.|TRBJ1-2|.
CASRYSGVENGYTF
TGTGCCAGTAGATACTCAGGGGTTGAGAACGGCTACACCTTC
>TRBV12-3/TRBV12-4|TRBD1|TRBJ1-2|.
CASSLDRGYGYTF
TGTGCCAGCAGTTTAGACAGGGGATATGGCTACACCTTC
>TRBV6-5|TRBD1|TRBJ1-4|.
CATKGQGERKLFF
TGTGCCACCAAGGGACAGGGAGAAAGAAAACTGTTTTTT
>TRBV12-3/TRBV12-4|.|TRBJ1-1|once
CASRQAARTEAFF
TGTGCCAGTAGACAGGCCGCGAGGACTGAAGCTTTCTTT
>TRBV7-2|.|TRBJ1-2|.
CASSLEGSNYGYTF
TGTGCCAGCAGCTTAGAGGGGTCGAACTATGGCTACACCTTC
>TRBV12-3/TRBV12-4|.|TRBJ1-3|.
CASSLSRNTIYF
TGTGCCAGCAGTTTATCCAGAAACACCATATATTTT
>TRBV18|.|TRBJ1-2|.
CASSPQGGDGYTF
TGTGCCAGCTCACCACAGGGAGGGGACGGCTACACCTTC
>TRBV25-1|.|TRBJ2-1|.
CASRGYNEQFF
TGTGCCAGCCGGGGGTACAATGAGCAGTTCTTC
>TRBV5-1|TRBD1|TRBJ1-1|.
CASSPQGAGGRDTEAFF
TGCGCCAGCAGCCCTCAAGGTGCAGGGGGCCGAGACACTGAAGCTTTCTTT
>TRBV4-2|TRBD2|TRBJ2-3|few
CASSQSRGWGSGNTDTQYF
TGTGCCAGCAGCCAATCACGAGGGTGGGGTAGCGGGAATACAGATACGCAGTATTTT